Presented here are 19 T cell receptor beta chains from one specimen sequenced in a study of T cell repertoires in aging, cancer and after chemotherapy. TRB rearrangements spanning V, D and J were amplified using mixed TRB-A/B primers. TCRdb re-analysed the multiplex PCR reads in MiXCR, keeping a single row per CDR3 protein. Of over 8,000 distinct CDR3 sequences listed, 35% to 50% are singletons. Amplification of TCR beta used genomic DNA extracted from peripheral blood. The sample taken for sequencing was blood. The source is a human donor with a solid tumor.

The chain carries TRBV6-5 and TRBJ1-1; D uncertain. Germline lookup yields CDR1 MNHEY and CDR2 SVGAGI. Trimming took 6 bases from V and 1 from J, leaving 15 bases between them. The CDR3 has 15 residues. The CDR3 protein is CASSRIGQTNTEAFF. The CDR3 nucleotides are TGTGCCAGCAGCCGTATAGGGCAGACGAACACTGAAGCTTTCTTT.

The V call is TRBV6-6, the J call TRBJ2-5, with D unresolved. This CDR3 contains 14 residues. V dropped 6 bases and J dropped 3 bases, with 14 bases sitting between them. Germline V gene sequence: CDR1 MNHNY, CDR2 SVGAGI (reference sequence). In nucleotides, the CDR3 is TGTGCCAGCAGCCGCTCACCTGGGGAAGAGACCCAGTACTTC. This encodes CASSRSPGEETQYF.

The sample holds a few counts of this clonotype. The genes are TRBV24-1 and TRBJ2-1; D remains ambiguous. Germline loops: CDR1 KGHDR, CDR2 SFDVKD. V gave up 7 bases and J gave up 5 bases, with 14 bases separating them. CDR3 length: 14 residues. The CDR3 sequence is CATSRRWQHNEQFF. The CDR3 DNA is TGTGCCACCAGCCGTCGGTGGCAGCACAATGAGCAGTTCTTC.

This clonotype was counted only a few times. The chain combines TRBV24-1 with TRBJ2-7, with D perhaps TRBD1 (6 bases). Germline values: CDR1 KGHDR, CDR2 SFDVKD. The germline V and J ends were trimmed by 6 bases and 0 bases, with 14 bases remaining between them. The CDR3 loop spans 15 amino acids. The CDR3, as DNA: TGTGCCACCAGTAGCCGGGACACAGCCTCCTACGAGCAGTACTTC. Translated: CATSSRDTASYEQYF.

This chain uses TRBV10-3 with TRBJ1-3, with unresolved D. CDR1 ENHRY and CDR2 SYGVKD come from the germline V gene. The V gene lost 4 bases and the J gene lost 0 bases, with 10 bases spanning the gap. The CDR3 runs 15 residues. This CDR3 reads CAISADGYSGNTIYF. The CDR3 region has the DNA TGTGCCATCAGTGCCGACGGGTACTCTGGAAACACCATATATTTT.

The J gene is TRBJ2-3, the V gene TRBV6-1; D is unclear. Trimming left V 6 bases short and J 1 base short, with 11 bases between. Germline V gene data show CDR1 as MNHNS and CDR2 as SASEGT. CDR3 size: 14 residues. The CDR3 DNA follows: TGTGCCAGCAGCGTACACGACCGCACAGATACGCAGTATTTT. Translation: CASSVHDRTDTQYF.

V usage is TRBV6-5 and J usage is TRBJ2-6; 7 nucleotides align to TRBD1. Germline V gene sequence: CDR1 MNHEY, CDR2 SVGAGI. The junction had 14 bases not matched to a gene; V was cut back by 4 bases and J by 11 bases. The CDR3 has 16 residues. This CDR3 is CASSWGYRGSLDVLTF. The CDR3 DNA is TGTGCCAGCAGTTGGGGATACAGGGGCTCCTTGGACGTCCTGACTTTC.

The V and J genes are TRBV6-1 and TRBJ2-1; 7 bases agree with TRBD2. Per germline, CDR1 MNHNS and CDR2 SASEGT. With 1 base clipped from V and 0 bases from J, the junction kept 0 bases outside the gene matches. The CDR3 runs 15 residues. CDR3 region: CASSEGEGSYNEQFF. CDR3 nucleotides: TGTGCCAGCAGTGAAGGGGAGGGCTCCTACAATGAGCAGTTCTTC.

The chain recombines TRBV11-3 with TRBJ1-2, with a weak D call TRBD1 (5 bases). Trimming stripped 4 bases from V and 8 bases from J, with 17 bases between. Germline V lookup: CDR1 SGHNT, CDR2 YENEEA. The CDR3 has 14 amino acids. DNA for the CDR3: TGTGCCAGCAGCTCTCCCGGGACGGACCACGGCTACACCTTC. Translating it yields CASSSPGTDHGYTF. The entire variable domain, with the rest obtained from reference TRBV11-3 and TRBJ1-2, is as follows: EAGVVQSPRYKIIEKKQPVAFWCNPISGHNTLYWYLQNLGQGPELLIRYENEEAVDDSQLPKDRFSAERLKGVDSTLKIQPAELGDSAVYLCASSSPGTDHGYTFGSGTRLTVV.

This chain connects TRBV5-4 to TRBJ2-3; 7 positions match TRBD1. Trimming removed 4 bases from V and 2 bases from J; junction bases left unmatched: 10. Germline CDR1 is SGHNT and CDR2 is YYREEE (reference sequence). CDR3 length equals 16 residues. CDR3 nucleotides: TGTGCCAGCAGCATGGACCTCGGGACAGACACAGATACGCAGTATTTT. It yields the protein CASSMDLGTDTDTQYF.

This clonotype was counted a few times. The V gene is TRBV19, the J gene TRBJ1-4, with 8 bases fitting TRBD1. The V gene's germline CDR1 is LNHDA and CDR2 SQIVND (reference sequence). V was pared by 7 bases and J by 1 base, with 23 bases of the junction left unmatched. The CDR3 sequence is 21 residues long. The CDR3 protein is CASIVRQGALVGIVTNEKLFF. CDR3 nucleotide sequence: TGTGCCAGTATCGTACGGCAGGGGGCGCTTGTTGGGATTGTAACTAATGAAAAACTGTTTTTT.

This clonotype turned up a few times. The J gene is TRBJ2-1, the V gene TRBV6-5; D not resolved. Trimming pared 5 bases from V and 2 bases from J, leaving 13 bases between. The CDR3 extends over 15 amino acids. Germline CDR1 and CDR2: MNHEY and SVGAGI. CDR3 protein: CASSVIIGPYNEQFF. CDR3 in DNA: TGTGCCAGCAGTGTAATAATTGGGCCCTACAATGAGCAGTTCTTC.

This clonotype has more than one count but fewer than ten. The chain carries TRBV19 and TRBJ1-5, with D hard to call. CDR3 length: 14 residues. Trimming pared 5 bases from V and 4 bases from J, leaving 12 bases between. The germline CDR1 and CDR2 sequences are LNHDA and SQIVND (reference sequence). The CDR3 nucleotides read TGTGCCAGTAGTCCGGGCCGGGTGAATCAGCCCCAGCATTTT. It specifies CASSPGRVNQPQHF.

The table lists this clonotype with a few counts. This chain links TRBV10-3 with TRBJ2-5; D uncertain. The length of the CDR3 is 14 residues. Germline CDR1 and CDR2: ENHRY and SYGVKD. V was trimmed by 0 bases and J by 1 base, leaving 6 bases between them. The CDR3 region is CAISESGFQETQYF. The CDR3 bases are TGTGCCATCAGTGAGTCGGGGTTCCAAGAGACCCAGTACTTC.

This chain uses TRBV29-1 with TRBJ2-1, with 10 positions matching TRBD1. Trimming removed 7 bases from V and 5 bases from J; junction bases left unmatched: 11. The CDR3 runs 15 residues. Germline CDR1 and CDR2: SQVTM and ANQGSEA. CDR3 sequence (DNA): TGCAGCGCTAAAACCGGGACAGGGGCGAACAATGAGCAGTTCTTC. It translates to CSAKTGTGANNEQFF.

The V call is TRBV18, the J call TRBJ2-7, with TRBD1 identical over 8 bases. Unmatched junction bases numbered 12, after V lost 5 bases and J lost 6 bases. In germline, CDR1 is KGHSH, CDR2 LQKENI. The CDR3 loop spans 15 amino acids. CDR3 amino acids: CASSFYGQGSGEQYF. CDR3 coding DNA: TGTGCCAGCTCATTCTACGGACAGGGTTCGGGCGAGCAGTACTTC.

This clonotype ranks as medium-sized. As DNA, the CDR3 is TGTGCCAGTCGGACCCTATACAATGAGCAGTTCTTC. Protein product: CASRTLYNEQFF. The V gene is TRBV19, the J gene TRBJ2-1; D is uncertain. Germline CDR1 and CDR2: LNHDA and SQIVND (reference sequence). The CDR3 consists of 12 residues. V was pared by 8 bases and J by 4 bases, with 9 bases between.

CDR3 in amino acids: CASLDRQGGNGYTF. In nucleotides, the CDR3 is TGTGCCAGTCTGGATCGACAGGGAGGTAATGGCTACACCTTC. V and J are TRBV19 and TRBJ1-2; TRBD1 matches 7 bases. V shed 8 bases, J shed 6 bases, and the junction held 12 bases outside the gene matches. CDR3 length equals 14 residues. In germline, CDR1 is LNHDA, CDR2 SQIVND (reference sequence).

In this sample, this clonotype turned up a few times. The chain employs TRBV27 and TRBJ2-5, with D tentatively TRBD2 (5 bases). The V end was cut by 8 bases, the J end by 2 bases, with 9 bases between. The CDR3 covers 12 residues. Germline CDR1 is MNHEY and CDR2 is SMNVEV (reference sequence). CDR3 in amino acids: CASRGSQETQYF. CDR3 in DNA: TGTGCCAGCCGGGGAAGTCAAGAGACCCAGTACTTC.